This T cell receptor beta chain was identified in a study of early T cells in non-severe SARS-CoV-2 infection. About the study: The input, bulk RNA from unsorted whole blood, was sequenced, and chains were unpaired.

Individual cDNA molecules received unique molecular identifiers during library preparation. TCRdb recomputed calls from the 5' RACE reads with MiXCR, one row per CDR3 protein. Here the sample spans roughly 46,000 distinct CDR3 sequences, approximately 5.9% being singletons. Germline V lookup: CDR1 KGHSH, CDR2 LQKENI. V lost 2 bases, J lost 9 bases, and 7 bases stayed unmatched. The length of the CDR3 is 16 residues. Study-level findings and limits: The study's VDJdb matching favored anti-spike CD8 responses and missed private and CD4 specificities.

This clonotype has ten or more counts. Its matching antigen is unknown. Sequences were derived from whole blood, sampled at baseline. The chain couples TRBV18 to TRBJ1-6; TRBD1 matches 10 bases. The receptor was isolated from an adult who was a healthcare worker with PCR-confirmed SARS-CoV-2 infection or an uninfected control (not recorded which). The CDR3 coding sequence is TGTGCCAGCTCACCATCGAGACAGGGGGCGGCTTCACCCCTCCACTTT. This sequence encodes CASSPSRQGAASPLHF.